Listed below are T cell receptor beta chains from one sample, sequenced in a study of cytomegalovirus exposure and HLA in healthy donors. Profiled with immunoSEQ multiplex PCR; TCRdb holds only in-frame clones, not every one. The sample contains over 100,000 clones, around 70% of which appear only once. Material: PBMCs. Every receptor here comes from a man aged 25 to 40 in good health and CMV-seropositive. CDR3s include the opening cysteine and the closing phenylalanine or tryptophan. Each record gives: V gene, clone size, J gene, D gene, CDR3 DNA, CDR3 protein. D genes are given only for firm matches. Size is omitted from some rows. Given values are once, few, many or a class for expanded clones.

TRBV5-1,.,TRBJ1-1,.,TGCGCCAGCAGCTTGATGGTAAGCTGGAACACTGAAGCTTTCTTT,CASSLMVSWNTEAFF
TRBV7-3,.,TRBJ1-1,.,TGTGCCAGCAGCAAACGGGAAGGGCACGGTGAAGCTTTCTTT,CASSKREGHGEAFF
TRBV27,.,TRBJ2-1,.,TGTGCCAGCAGTTCCCCGCCGGGGTACCAGTTCTTC,CASSSPPGYQFF
TRBV7-2,.,TRBJ1-4,TRBD1,TGTGCCAGCAGCCCGGAAGGACAGGGGGGTTCCGTTCGTATTGAAAAACTGTTTTTT,CASSPEGQGGSVRIEKLFF
TRBV5-4,.,TRBJ2-5,TRBD2,TGTGCCAGCAGCCCACTAGCGGAAGAGACCCAGTACTTC,CASSPLAEETQYF
TRBV10-3,.,TRBJ1-3,TRBD1,TGTGCCGCCGGACAGGGGGCGTCGGGAAACACCATATATTTT,CAAGQGASGNTIYF
TRBV11-3,.,TRBJ2-5,TRBD1,TGTGCCAGCAGCTTTCAAACCGGGACAGGGGGGGAGACCCAGTACTTC,CASSFQTGTGGETQYF
TRBV19,.,TRBJ1-1,.,TGTGCCAGTATCCGATGGGACATCACTGAAGCTTTCTTT,CASIRWDITEAFF
TRBV10-3,.,TRBJ2-7,.,TGTGCCATCAGTCCCCAGCAGGGGGGCCGAGAAGAGCAGTACTTC,CAISPQQGGREEQYF
TRBV5-4,.,TRBJ2-1,TRBD2,TGTGCCAGCAGCCGGGGGACTAATCTTGAGCAGTTCTTC,CASSRGTNLEQFF
TRBV5-1,once,TRBJ2-7,.,TGCGCCAGCAGCTTGGACGGTCTGGGAGTGAGGGCCTACGAGCAGTACTTC,CASSLDGLGVRAYEQYF
TRBV6-1,few,TRBJ1-2,TRBD1,TGTGCCAGCAGTGAAGTACCGGGACAGAACTATGGCTACACCTTC,CASSEVPGQNYGYTF
TRBV25-1,.,TRBJ1-5,.,TGTGCCAGCAGTGATAGCAACAATCAGCCCCAGCATTTT,CASSDSNNQPQHF
TRBV29-1,.,TRBJ1-2,.,TGCAGCGCCGAGGGTCAGATTAACTATGGCTACACCTTC,CSAEGQINYGYTF
TRBV9,.,TRBJ1-2,.,TGTGCCAGCAGCGTTGAGGGGGCTAACTATGGCTACACCTTC,CASSVEGANYGYTF
TRBV6-1,.,TRBJ2-1,.,TGTGCCAGCAGTGGGAGTTCCCTTTTTGCAGACGCGCATGAGCAGTTCTTC,CASSGSSLFADAHEQFF
TRBV13,.,TRBJ2-5,.,TGTGCCAGCAGCTTCTGGACTAACCAAGAGACCCAGTACTTC,CASSFWTNQETQYF
TRBV10-2,.,TRBJ1-2,.,TGCGCCAGCAGATCAGGGCGTGACTATGGCTACACCTTC,CASRSGRDYGYTF
TRBV29-1,.,TRBJ2-5,.,TGCAGCGCGCAAATCAACAGGGAGACCCAGTACTTC,CSAQINRETQYF
TRBV5-1,.,TRBJ1-2,.,TGCGCCAGCAGCCCATCTTACACAGAGATTAACTATGGCTACACCTTC,CASSPSYTEINYGYTF
TRBV7-3,.,TRBJ1-1,.,TGTGCCAGCAGCTTAACCTCCGTGAGGGTTCGAAGGAGGGAGACTGAAGCTTTCTTT,CASSLTSVRVRRRETEAFF
TRBV5-5,.,TRBJ1-5,TRBD1,TGTGCCAGCAGTTCCGGGACAGGCTTTTCGCCACGTCAGCCCCAGCATTTT,CASSSGTGFSPRQPQHF
TRBV4-1,.,TRBJ1-1,.,TGCGCCAGCAGCCAAGGGGGCTCACGGGGGGGAGGTGGCACTGAAGCTTTCTTT,CASSQGGSRGGGGTEAFF
TRBV25-1,once,TRBJ1-2,.,TGTGCCAGCAGTCCCGGGAGAAACTCCTATGGCTACACCTTC,CASSPGRNSYGYTF
TRBV6-1,.,TRBJ1-1,.,TGTGCCAGCACCGTAGGACAGTCGGACACTGAAGCTTTCTTT,CASTVGQSDTEAFF
TRBV7-2,few,TRBJ2-1,.,TGTGCCAGCGGCTACAGGGAACGGAATGAGCAGTTCTTC,CASGYRERNEQFF
TRBV7-9,.,TRBJ1-5,TRBD1,TGTGCCAGCAGCCGATCACCGGGACAGGGGCAAAATAGCAATCAGCCCCAGCATTTT,CASSRSPGQGQNSNQPQHF
TRBV18,.,TRBJ1-2,TRBD1,TGTGCCAGCTCACCACCGAATCCGGGACAGGGGAACTATGGCTACACCTTC,CASSPPNPGQGNYGYTF
TRBV5-1,.,TRBJ2-2,.,TGCGCCAGCAGCCCAGGGGAGAACACCGGGGAGCTGTTTTTT,CASSPGENTGELFF
TRBV10-3,.,TRBJ1-1,TRBD1,TGTGCCATCAGGACCAGGGGGCAGCACACTGAAGCTTTCTTT,CAIRTRGQHTEAFF
TRBV5-1,.,TRBJ2-1,.,TGCGCCAGCAGCCCTATTCATAGCGGCTCCTCCTACAATGAGCAGTTCTTC,CASSPIHSGSSYNEQFF
TRBV7-9,.,TRBJ2-3,.,TGTGCCAGCAGCTTAGTGGGGGGTCTTAAGAATACGCAGTATTTT,CASSLVGGLKNTQYF
TRBV13,.,TRBJ2-3,.,TGTGCCAGCAGCCCTAGGGGGGGAGGGCCCTACTCAGATACGCAGTATTTT,CASSPRGGGPYSDTQYF
TRBV25-1,.,TRBJ1-3,.,TGTGCCAGCAGTGGGATCGCCGGGGGGTCTGGAAACACCATATATTTT,CASSGIAGGSGNTIYF
TRBV29-1,.,TRBJ2-3,.,TGCAGCGTCTCCACAGGCGGGAACACAGATACGCAGTATTTT,CSVSTGGNTDTQYF
TRBV9,.,TRBJ2-3,TRBD2,TGTGCCAGCAGCGCCCACGGGACTAGCGACACAGATACGCAGTATTTT,CASSAHGTSDTDTQYF
TRBV5-1,.,TRBJ2-7,TRBD2,TGCGCCAGCAGCTTGCCCGGGGGGGCCTACGAGCAGTACTTC,CASSLPGGAYEQYF
TRBV6-6,.,TRBJ1-2,.,TGTGCCAGCAGTTACTCGAATAGGGGCTATGGCTACACCTTC,CASSYSNRGYGYTF
TRBV27,.,TRBJ2-1,.,TGTGCCAGCAGTCGGGCAGGGACCTACAATGAGCAGTTCTTC,CASSRAGTYNEQFF